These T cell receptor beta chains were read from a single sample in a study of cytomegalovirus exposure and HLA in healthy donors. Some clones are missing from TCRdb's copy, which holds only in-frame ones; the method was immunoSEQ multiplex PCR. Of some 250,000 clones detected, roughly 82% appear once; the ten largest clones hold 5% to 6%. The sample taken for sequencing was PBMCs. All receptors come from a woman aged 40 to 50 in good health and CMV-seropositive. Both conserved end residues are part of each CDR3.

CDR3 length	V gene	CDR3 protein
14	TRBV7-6	CASSLGQRAYEQYF
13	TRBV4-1	CASSRAHLETQYF
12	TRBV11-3	CASSLELDRAFF
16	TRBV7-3	CASSLGGQGSSSEQFF
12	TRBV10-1	CAHARGNTEAFF
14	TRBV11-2	CASSPRGGRSPLHF
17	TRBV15	CATSRPSAPGTGNTIYF
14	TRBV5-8	CASLRVGRNTEAFF
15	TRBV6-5	CASSSEGRSNQPQHF
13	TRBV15	CATRLSLNTEAFF
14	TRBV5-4	CASSLDLGSDTQYF
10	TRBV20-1	CSALNTEAFF
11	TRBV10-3	CAIGQDQPQHF
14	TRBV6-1	CASTRQLNTGELFF
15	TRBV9	CASSVVVGASGELFF
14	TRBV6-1	CASSESGRQETQYF
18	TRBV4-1	CASSQDYPGDSYNSPLHF
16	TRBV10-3	CAISVGQGLYTGELFF
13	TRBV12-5	CASGPGSGDEQYF
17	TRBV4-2	CASSQEHPGEGNTEAFF
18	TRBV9	CASSAWGTGGWSYNEQFF
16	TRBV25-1	CASSELTESLDGELFF
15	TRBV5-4	CASSFPSGDQETQYF
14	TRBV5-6	CASSLTGMDYGYTF
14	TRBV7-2	CASSSGTGRAEQYF
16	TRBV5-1	CASSLGQGPYQETQYF
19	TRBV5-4	CASSDKTSGGLGAYNEQFF
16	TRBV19	CASTQRDRGSYNEQFF
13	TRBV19	CASRRERAETQYF
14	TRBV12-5	CASSPGYSYNEQFF
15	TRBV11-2	CASSFSMGQALGYTF
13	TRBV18	CASSPPLLAEAFF
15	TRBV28	CASRYQDSSGNTIYF
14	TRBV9	CASSLTSGTGELFF
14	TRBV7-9	CASSEGAGNTEAFF
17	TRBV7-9	CASSLARSSGYSDTQYF
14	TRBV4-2	CASSQVSPSTEAFF
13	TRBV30	CAWAWGGNTEAFF
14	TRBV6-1	CASSVGQTNTEAFF
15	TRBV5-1	CASSSRQGPGEKLFF
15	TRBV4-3	CASSLGDSGHYEQYF
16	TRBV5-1	CASSLQGSARTDTQYF
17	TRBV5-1	CASSPRESSGDSYEQYF
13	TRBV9	CASSVGGPYEQYF
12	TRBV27	CASSTGGNEQFF